These 19 T cell receptor beta chains share one sample of origin, sequenced in a study of blood T cell repertoires in COVID-19 (TCRdb year 2020). The library was built by means of the immunoSEQ multiplex PCR assay. The table was pulled from immuneACCESS by TCRdb, which kept in-frame rearrangements only. Such tables lose some clones; where checked, under half of the loss comes from unresolved V genes, and the rest has no known cause. The sample table lists roughly 140,000 clones, 65% to 85% of them with a count of one. The ten biggest clones cover roughly 3.6% of the sample. The material sequenced was peripheral blood. Receptors originate from a woman of 80 years or more with acute or convalescent COVID-19.

The V call is TRBV30, the J call TRBJ1-1, with a weak D call TRBD1 (6 bases). CDR1 and CDR2 (germline): GTSNPN, SVGIG (reference sequence). The CDR3 extends over 15 amino acids. V lost 2 bases, J lost 1 base, and 14 bases lay in between. In nucleotides, the CDR3 is TGTGCCTGGAGTCTGGGGGCGACTGGGAACACTGAAGCTTTCTTT. It encodes CAWSLGATGNTEAFF.

The chain is built from TRBV30 and TRBJ2-7; no clear D. The ends were cut back, 2 bases at V and 6 bases at J, with 14 bases in the middle. This CDR3 spans 13 amino acids. Per germline, CDR1 GTSNPN and CDR2 SVGIG (reference sequence). As DNA, the CDR3 is TGTGCCTGGAGTCCAACCCTGGCCTCCGAGCAGTACTTC. Amino acid sequence: CAWSPTLASEQYF. The full variable domain, rest sourced from reference TRBV30 and TRBJ2-7, is SQTIHQWPATLVQPVGSPLSLECTVEGTSNPNLYWYRQAAGRGLQLLFYSVGIGQISSEVPQNLSASRPQDRQFILSSKKLLLSDSGFYLCAWSPTLASEQYFGPGTRLTVT.

The gene calls are TRBV5-1 and TRBJ1-2; TRBD1 matches at 7 bases. Germline V gives CDR1 SGHRS, CDR2 YFSETQ. The CDR3 contains 14 residues. Germline trimming cut 3 bases from V and 8 bases from J; bases unmatched to any gene: 10. The CDR3 nucleotides are TGCGCCAGCAGCTCGGGGACAGCAGTACAGGGCTACACCTTC. Its translation: CASSSGTAVQGYTF.

The chain couples TRBV3-1 (or the pseudogene TRBV3-2) to TRBJ1-5, with 7 bases aligning to TRBD1. J gave up 6 bases and V 4 bases, and 6 bases lay outside the gene matches. The CDR3 consists of 14 residues. Germline-derived CDR1 and CDR2 are LGHDT and YNNKEL (reference sequence). The chain's CDR3 is CASSLQGVGQPQHF. The CDR3 nucleotides are TGTGCCAGCAGCCTGCAGGGGGTCGGTCAGCCCCAGCATTTT.

The chain carries TRBV5-8 and TRBJ2-7; D unresolved. This CDR3 comprises 14 residues. V lost 5 bases to trimming and J lost 3 bases, with 15 bases between them. Germline CDR1 reads SGHTS; CDR2 reads YDEGEE. In nucleotides, the CDR3 is TGTGCCAGCAGATCGAAAGTCCCAGACTACGAGCAGTACTTC. It codes for CASRSKVPDYEQYF.

The rearrangement links TRBV2 to TRBJ1-2; a possible D gene is TRBD1 (6 bases). Trimming took 1 base from V and 7 from J, leaving 16 bases between them. The CDR3 length is 15 residues. Per the germline V gene, CDR1 is SNHLY and CDR2 is FYNNEI. The CDR3 protein is CASSEVGWGRVGYTF. CDR3 nucleotide sequence: TGTGCCAGCAGTGAAGTGGGGTGGGGGCGCGTTGGCTACACCTTC.

The V gene is TRBV30, the J gene TRBJ1-4; TRBD1 agrees at 7 bases. In germline, CDR1 is GTSNPN, CDR2 SVGIG (reference sequence). J gave up 8 bases and V 0 bases, and 3 bases lay outside the gene matches. This CDR3 is 13 amino acids long. CDR3 DNA sequence: TGTGCCTGGAGTGTACAGGGGACAGAAAAACTGTTTTTT. It is translated as CAWSVQGTEKLFF.

This clone was found a few times. The chain is built from TRBV7-2 and TRBJ1-1, with TRBD1 matching 9 bases. V gave up 8 bases and J gave up 5 bases; unmatched junction bases: 9. Germline CDR1 reads SGHTA; CDR2 reads FQGNSA. The CDR3 runs to 14 residues. CDR3 amino acids: CASSTGGIWTEAFF. The CDR3, as DNA: TGTGCCAGCTCGACAGGGGGTATTTGGACTGAAGCTTTCTTT.

The chain carries TRBV9 and TRBJ2-4; possible D gene TRBD2, 6 bases. The CDR3 loop spans 14 amino acids. Germline CDR1 SGDLS, CDR2 YYNGEE. Trimming stripped 0 bases from V and 9 bases from J, with 13 bases between. CDR3 in amino acids: CASSVGGTSTIQYF. DNA of the CDR3: TGTGCCAGCAGCGTAGGTGGTACTAGCACCATTCAGTACTTC.

The chain has TRBV7-9 and TRBJ1-4; D not resolved. Germline V gene data show CDR1 as SEHNR and CDR2 as FQNEAQ (reference sequence). The CDR3 runs 15 residues. V was clipped by 2 bases and J by 3 bases, with 10 bases between them. The chain's CDR3 is CASSLTVTSNEKLFF. Here the CDR3 DNA reads TGTGCCAGCAGCTTAACAGTAACCTCTAATGAAAAACTGTTTTTT.

In nucleotides, the CDR3 is TGCGCCAGCCACCCGGGACAGGGGGCACCAGGGGGTCCGGTCACCTTC. This sequence encodes CASHPGQGAPGGPVTF. This chain uses TRBV5-1 with TRBJ1-2; 12 bases line up with TRBD1. The trim removed 7 bases at V and 13 bases at J, leaving 20 bases unmatched. The length of the CDR3 is 16 residues. CDR1 is SGHRS, CDR2 YFSETQ, per germline.

The CDR3 DNA follows: TGTGCCAGCAGCTTAGGGACAGGGGGCGCGGGTATGGAGACCCAGTACTTC. Translating gives CASSLGTGGAGMETQYF. The V call is TRBV7-8, the J call TRBJ2-5; TRBD1 matches at 11 bases. This CDR3 has 17 residues. CDR1 is SGHVS, CDR2 FQNEAQ, per germline. V shed 1 base and J 5 bases; nucleotides not matched to a gene: 9. The variable domain in full, completed from reference TRBV7-8 and TRBJ2-5, reads GAGVSQSPRYKVAKRGQDVALRCDPISGHVSLFWYQQALGQGPEFLTYFQNEAQLDKSGLPSDRFFAERPEGSVSTLKIQRTQQEDSAVYLCASSLGTGGAGMETQYFGPGTRLLVL.

The CDR3 loop reads CASSSGQGYDQETQYF. CDR3 nucleotides: TGCGCCAGCAGCTCCGGACAGGGGTACGACCAAGAGACCCAGTACTTC. This chain uses TRBV5-1 with TRBJ2-5; 9 bases fit TRBD1. This CDR3 spans 16 amino acids. V gave up 3 bases and J gave up 0 bases; unmatched junction bases: 6. The V gene's germline CDR1 is SGHRS and CDR2 YFSETQ. Complete variable domain (other parts from reference TRBV5-1 and TRBJ2-5): KAGVTQTPRYLIKTRGQQVTLSCSPISGHRSVSWYQQTPGQGLQFLFEYFSETQRNKGNFPGRFSGRQFSNSRSEMNVSTLELGDSALYLCASSSGQGYDQETQYFGPGTRLLVL.

The CDR3 region has the DNA TGTGCCAGTAGTACCCCACTAGCGGGAGCGCGGGAGCAGTACTTC. Protein: CASSTPLAGAREQYF. The rearrangement links TRBV19 to TRBJ2-7; 11 bases map to TRBD2. The CDR3 has 15 amino acids. Germline V gene sequence: CDR1 LNHDA, CDR2 SQIVND (reference sequence). V was clipped by 4 bases and J by 7 bases; unmatched bases: 9.

This chain connects TRBV6-5 to TRBJ1-1; no firm D call. CDR1 and CDR2 from the germline V gene are MNHEY and SVGAGI. This CDR3 is built from 14 residues. V lost 0 bases and J lost 3, with 8 bases in between. The chain's CDR3 is CASSYSGRDTEAFF. The DNA for the CDR3 is TGTGCCAGCAGTTACTCAGGGAGGGACACTGAAGCTTTCTTT.

The chain uses TRBV27 and TRBJ2-2; 7 nucleotides align to TRBD1. CDR3 length: 15 residues. Germline V gene lookup returns CDR1 MNHEY and CDR2 SMNVEV (reference sequence). The V and J ends lost 8 bases and 1 base, in that order; junction bases with no gene match: 7. The DNA for the CDR3 is TGTGCCAGCGGAACGGGACAGCAGAACACCGGGGAGCTGTTTTTT. It yields the protein CASGTGQQNTGELFF.

This clone was counted a single time. The chain recombines TRBV7-8 with TRBJ2-5, with 9 bases aligning to TRBD2. The CDR3 sequence is 16 residues long. The germline gives CDR1 SGHVS, CDR2 FQNEAQ. After removal of 5 bases from V and 5 bases from J, the junction contained 12 bases not matched to a gene. DNA of the CDR3: TGTGCCAGCAGCACCTCTAGCGGGGTCCGCGGGGAGACCCAGTACTTC. Protein product: CASSTSSGVRGETQYF. Variable domain in full (rest from reference TRBV7-8 and TRBJ2-5): GAGVSQSPRYKVAKRGQDVALRCDPISGHVSLFWYQQALGQGPEFLTYFQNEAQLDKSGLPSDRFFAERPEGSVSTLKIQRTQQEDSAVYLCASSTSSGVRGETQYFGPGTRLLVL.

This rearrangement joins TRBV30 to TRBJ1-5; 7 bases align to TRBD1. Per germline, CDR1 GTSNPN and CDR2 SVGIG (reference sequence). The V gene end was trimmed by 2 bases and the J gene end by 3 bases; junction bases not matched to a gene: 10. The CDR3 has 16 amino acids. Here the CDR3 reads CAWSPQGSGFNQPQHF. Here the CDR3 DNA reads TGTGCCTGGAGTCCACAGGGGAGCGGTTTCAATCAGCCCCAGCATTTT.

The sample holds one count of this clone. The chain couples TRBV18 to TRBJ1-2; TRBD1 matches 7 bases. Unmatched junction bases numbered 7, after V lost 3 bases and J lost 3 bases. The germline V gene has CDR1 KGHSH and CDR2 LQKENI. CDR3 length equals 15 residues. CDR3 amino acids: CASSPGQVGDYGYTF. CDR3 bases: TGTGCCAGCTCACCCGGACAGGTTGGGGACTATGGCTACACCTTC.